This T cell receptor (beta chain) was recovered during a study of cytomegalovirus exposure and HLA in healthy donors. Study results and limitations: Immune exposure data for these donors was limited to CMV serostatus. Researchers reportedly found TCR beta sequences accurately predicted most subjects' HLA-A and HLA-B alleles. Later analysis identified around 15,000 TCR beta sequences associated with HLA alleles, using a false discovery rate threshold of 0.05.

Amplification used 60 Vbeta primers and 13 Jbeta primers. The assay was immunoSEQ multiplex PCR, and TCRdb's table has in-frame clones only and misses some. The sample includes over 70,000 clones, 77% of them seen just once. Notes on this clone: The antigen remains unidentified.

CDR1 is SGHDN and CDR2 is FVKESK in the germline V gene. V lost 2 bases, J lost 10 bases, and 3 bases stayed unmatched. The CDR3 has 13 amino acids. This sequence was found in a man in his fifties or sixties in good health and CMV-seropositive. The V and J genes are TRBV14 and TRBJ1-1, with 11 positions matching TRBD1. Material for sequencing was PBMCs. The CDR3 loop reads CASSQRTGGSAFF. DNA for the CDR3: TGTGCCAGCAGCCAAAGGACAGGGGGCTCAGCTTTCTTT.